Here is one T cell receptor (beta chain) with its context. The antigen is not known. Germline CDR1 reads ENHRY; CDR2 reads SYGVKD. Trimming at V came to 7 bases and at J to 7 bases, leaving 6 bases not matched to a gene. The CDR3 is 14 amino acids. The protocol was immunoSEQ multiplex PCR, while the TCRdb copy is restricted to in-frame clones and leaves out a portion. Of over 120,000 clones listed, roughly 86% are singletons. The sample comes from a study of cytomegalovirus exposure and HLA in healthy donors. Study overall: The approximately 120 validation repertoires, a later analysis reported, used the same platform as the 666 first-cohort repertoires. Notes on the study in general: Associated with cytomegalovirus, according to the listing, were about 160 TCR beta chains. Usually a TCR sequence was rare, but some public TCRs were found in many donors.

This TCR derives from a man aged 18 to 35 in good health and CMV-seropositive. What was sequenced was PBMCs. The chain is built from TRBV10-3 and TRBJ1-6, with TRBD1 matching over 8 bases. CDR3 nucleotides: TGTGCCATCAAGGGGGACAGGAAAAATTCACCCCTCCACTTT. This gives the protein CAIKGDRKNSPLHF.